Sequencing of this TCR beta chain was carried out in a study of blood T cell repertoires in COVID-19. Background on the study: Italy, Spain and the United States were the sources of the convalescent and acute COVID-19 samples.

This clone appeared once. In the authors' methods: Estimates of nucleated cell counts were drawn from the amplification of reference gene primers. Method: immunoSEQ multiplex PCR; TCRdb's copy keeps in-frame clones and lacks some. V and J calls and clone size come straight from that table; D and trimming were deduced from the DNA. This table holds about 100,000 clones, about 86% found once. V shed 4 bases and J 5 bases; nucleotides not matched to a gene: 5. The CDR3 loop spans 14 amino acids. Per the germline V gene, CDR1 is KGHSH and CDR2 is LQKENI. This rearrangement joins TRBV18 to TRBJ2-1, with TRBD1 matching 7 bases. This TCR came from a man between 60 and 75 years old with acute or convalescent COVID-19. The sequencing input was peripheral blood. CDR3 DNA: TGTGCCAGCTCACTTCACAGGGGAAACAATGAGCAGTTCTTC. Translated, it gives CASSLHRGNNEQFF.